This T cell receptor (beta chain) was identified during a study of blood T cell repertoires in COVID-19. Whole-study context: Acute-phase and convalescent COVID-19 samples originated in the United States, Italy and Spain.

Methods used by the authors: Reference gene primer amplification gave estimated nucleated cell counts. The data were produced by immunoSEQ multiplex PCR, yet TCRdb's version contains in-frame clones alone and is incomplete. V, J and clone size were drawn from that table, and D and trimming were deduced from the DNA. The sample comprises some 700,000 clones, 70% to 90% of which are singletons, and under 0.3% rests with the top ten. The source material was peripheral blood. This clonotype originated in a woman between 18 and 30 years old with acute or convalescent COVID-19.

CDR3 residues: CASSSTGGREQYF. The CDR3 nucleotides are TGTGCCAGCAGCTCCACAGGGGGGCGCGAGCAGTACTTC. The rearrangement links TRBV7-2 to TRBJ2-7; the match to TRBD1 covers 8 bases. Germline values: CDR1 SGHTA, CDR2 FQGNSA. The CDR3 spans 13 residues. V was clipped by 4 bases and J by 6 bases; unmatched bases: 5.